The 17 T cell receptor beta chains given below trace back to one sample, sequenced in a study of early T cells in non-severe SARS-CoV-2 infection. TCRdb ran MiXCR on the 5' RACE reads and lists one entry per CDR3 protein. The sample carries approximately 90,000 distinct CDR3 sequences, 9.5% to 15% recorded once. Sequenced material: whole blood, taken at baseline. Receptors were obtained from an adult who was a healthcare worker with PCR-confirmed SARS-CoV-2 infection or an uninfected control (not recorded which).

This chain uses TRBV5-1 with TRBJ1-2; D is unresolved. Germline V lookup: CDR1 SGHRS, CDR2 YFSETQ. Trimming cost V 7 bases and J 4 bases, with 23 bases left between them. The CDR3 is made up of 16 amino acids. Here the CDR3 reads CASAQRPLQPGYGYTF. DNA for the CDR3: TGCGCCAGCGCCCAGAGACCACTTCAACCTGGCTATGGCTACACCTTC.

This clonotype was counted a few times. This chain uses TRBV5-6 with TRBJ2-1, with TRBD1 matching 7 bases. The V gene's germline CDR1 is SGHDT and CDR2 YYEEEE. J gave up 8 bases and V 3 bases, and 11 bases lay outside the gene matches. The CDR3 runs 15 residues. The CDR3 here is CASSSGQYYQDEQFF. Here the CDR3 DNA reads TGTGCCAGCAGCTCGGGACAGTATTATCAAGATGAGCAGTTCTTC.

This clonotype occurred a few times. The chain combines TRBV28 with TRBJ1-1, with 7 nucleotides matching TRBD1. In germline, CDR1 is MDHEN, CDR2 SYDVKM. V was pared by 5 bases and J by 6 bases, with 3 bases of the junction left unmatched. The CDR3 extends over 12 amino acids. CDR3 sequence reads: CASSLQGAEAFF. The DNA for the CDR3 is TGTGCCAGCAGTCTCCAGGGGGCTGAAGCTTTCTTT.

V usage is TRBV20-1 and J usage is TRBJ2-1; TRBD2 matches 7 bases. The CDR3 loop spans 17 amino acids. The germline CDR1 and CDR2 sequences are DFQATT and SNEGSKA (reference sequence). V shed 5 bases and J 8 bases; nucleotides not matched to a gene: 21. CDR3 loop: CSAPLVPGTTLRHEQFF. The CDR3 bases are TGCAGTGCTCCCTTGGTCCCCGGGACTACCCTGAGGCATGAGCAGTTCTTC.

The V and J genes are TRBV5-5 and TRBJ2-3; 8 bases are a match to TRBD2. The J segment lost 4 bases and the V segment lost 4 bases, leaving 8 bases of the junction unmatched. Germline lookup yields CDR1 SGHKS and CDR2 YYEKEE (reference sequence). CDR3 length: 15 residues. The CDR3, as DNA: TGTGCCAGCAGCCACGGGGGGGCCATGTCAGATACGCAGTATTTT. Its protein is CASSHGGAMSDTQYF.

The CDR3 loop is CASSTAGSQGNTIYF. In DNA, the CDR3 is TGTGCCAGCAGCACTGCAGGGTCTCAGGGAAACACCATATATTTT. The genes are TRBV9 and TRBJ1-3; TRBD1 is a possible D gene (5 bases). Germline V lookup: CDR1 SGDLS, CDR2 YYNGEE. This CDR3 contains 15 residues. V lost 4 bases and J lost 4, with 15 bases in between. Full variable domain (outside the CDR3, taken from reference TRBV9 and TRBJ1-3): DSGVTQTPKHLITATGQRVTLRCSPRSGDLSVYWYQQSLDQGLQFLIQYYNGEERAKGNILERFSAQQFPDLHSELNLSSLELGDSALYFCASSTAGSQGNTIYFGEGSWLTVV.

The table lists this clonotype with a few counts. This chain uses TRBV18 with TRBJ2-3; TRBD2 agrees at 9 bases. The CDR3 extends over 15 amino acids. Germline V gene sequence: CDR1 KGHSH, CDR2 LQKENI. J lost 6 bases, V lost 2 bases, and 6 bases had no gene match. CDR3 amino acids: CASSPTAGGTDTQYF. CDR3 nucleotide sequence: TGTGCCAGCTCACCAACAGCGGGAGGTACCGATACGCAGTATTTT.

This clonotype was found a few times. V usage is TRBV2 and J usage is TRBJ2-2; 8 bases fit TRBD1. CDR1 and CDR2 (germline): SNHLY, FYNNEI. The junction had 19 bases not matched to a gene; V was cut back by 2 bases and J by 5 bases. The CDR3 totals 20 residues. The CDR3 DNA reads TGTGCCAGCAGTGAACCGCCATATGACCGAGGACAGGGTAGAACCGGGGAGCTGTTTTTT. Its translation: CASSEPPYDRGQGRTGELFF.

The chain has TRBV30 and TRBJ1-5, with 9 bases identical to TRBD1. Germline-derived CDR1 and CDR2 are GTSNPN and SVGIG (reference sequence). CDR3 length: 16 amino acids. V was clipped by 3 bases and J by 3 bases; unmatched bases: 9. In nucleotides, the CDR3 is TGTGCCTGGAGCCCAGTGGGACAGGGAAACAATCAGCCCCAGCATTTT. Its protein product is CAWSPVGQGNNQPQHF.

This clonotype was seen only a few times. J is TRBJ1-2 and V is TRBV10-1; no reliable D call. The CDR3 has 10 residues. With 3 bases removed from V and 12 bases from J, the gap between germline ends came to 8 bases. The germline V gene has CDR1 WNHNN and CDR2 SYGVQD (reference sequence). The CDR3 region has the DNA TGCGCCAGCAGTGACACATCCCACACCTTC. Amino acid sequence: CASSDTSHTF.

The chain carries TRBV3-1 and TRBJ1-1; tentative D call: TRBD1 (5 bases). Trimming took off 1 base at V and 4 bases at J, with 10 bases between the two ends. Per germline, CDR1 LGHDT and CDR2 YNNKEL (reference sequence). The CDR3 is 14 amino acids. CDR3 in amino acids: CASSQVQGGTEAFF. For the CDR3, the DNA is TGTGCCAGCAGCCAAGTGCAGGGCGGCACTGAAGCTTTCTTT.

The CDR3 DNA reads TGTGCCAGCAGTAGGTCCGGAACGAGCCAAGAGACCCAGTACTTC. The encoded protein is CASSRSGTSQETQYF. The chain combines TRBV5-4 with TRBJ2-5; D not certain. This CDR3 contains 15 residues. V was pared by 5 bases and J by 1 base, with 15 bases between. Germline CDR1 SGHNT, CDR2 YYREEE (reference sequence).

The chain has TRBV6-5 and TRBJ2-1, with a weak D call TRBD1 (5 bases). The germline CDR1 and CDR2 sequences are MNHEY and SVGAGI. V lost 2 bases to trimming and J lost 5 bases, with 10 bases between them. The CDR3 has 14 amino acids. CDR3 DNA: TGTGCCAGCAGTTACCTCGGCAGGGACAATGAGCAGTTCTTC. Translated, it gives CASSYLGRDNEQFF.

This clonotype appeared a few times. This rearrangement joins TRBV5-4 to TRBJ1-6; 8 bases map to TRBD1. CDR1 is SGHNT, CDR2 YYREEE, per germline (reference sequence). The CDR3 consists of 16 residues. Trimming at V came to 4 bases and at J to 4 bases, leaving 7 bases not matched to a gene. CDR3 residues: CASSPGGQGYNSPLHF. In DNA form, the CDR3 reads TGTGCCAGCAGCCCGGGAGGACAGGGTTATAATTCACCCCTCCACTTT.

The chain combines TRBV25-1 with TRBJ1-1; 7 bases fit TRBD1. The CDR3 spans 13 residues. Trimming took 4 bases from V and 4 from J; bases not matched to a gene: 3. Germline values: CDR1 MGHDK, CDR2 SYGVNS. CDR3 DNA: TGTGCCAGCAGTGGACAGGGAACCACTGAAGCTTTCTTT. As protein: CASSGQGTTEAFF.

The gene calls are TRBV5-6 and TRBJ1-4, with TRBD1 identical over 7 bases. CDR3 size: 15 residues. V was clipped by 4 bases and J by 13 bases; unmatched bases: 16. Per germline, CDR1 SGHDT and CDR2 YYEEEE. CDR3: CASSERDRVLNGLFF. Here the CDR3 DNA reads TGTGCCAGCAGCGAGCGTGACAGGGTCTTAAACGGACTGTTTTTT.

This clonotype was counted at least ten times. The gene calls are TRBV28 and TRBJ1-3; D gene ambiguous. V gave up 5 bases and J gave up 0 bases, with 5 bases separating them. The CDR3 runs to 13 residues. CDR1 and CDR2 (germline): MDHEN, SYDVKM. In DNA, the CDR3 is TGTGCCAGCAGTCCGAGCTCTGGAAACACCATATATTTT. It is translated as CASSPSSGNTIYF.